The 18 T cell receptor beta chains given below trace back to one sample, sequenced in a study of T cell clonality in common variable immunodeficiency. Produced via immunoSEQ multiplex PCR; TCRdb's table is partial and in-frame only. This sample has about 47,000 clones, each found more than once. What was sequenced was peripheral blood mononuclear cells. The receptors come from a person aged 18-70 years in good health.

This clone has a count of ten or more. The observed sequence ends 3 residues before the CDR3 terminus, with the missing tail filled in from the germline J gene. The rearrangement joins TRBV19 to TRBJ2-2, with D maybe TRBD1 (5 bases). This CDR3 has 13 amino acids. V was clipped by 5 bases and J by 6 bases, with 10 bases between them. Germline CDR1 reads LNHDA; CDR2 reads SQIVND (reference sequence). CDR3 sequence: CASSFQQAGELFF. The CDR3 DNA, read in part, is TGTGCCAGTAGTTTTCAACAGGCCGGGGAG. Full variable domain (remainder filled in from reference TRBV19 and TRBJ2-2): DGGITQSPKYLFRKEGQNVTLSCEQNLNHDAMYWYRQDPGQGLRLIYYSQIVNDFQKGDIAEGYSVSREKKESFPLTVTSAQKNPTAFYLCASSFQQAGELFFGEGSRLTVL.

Many counts were recorded for this clone. The CDR3 bases that were read are TGTGCCTGGGCACAGGGACCCGGGGAG. The encoded protein is CAWAQGPGE. The whole CDR3 protein reads CAWAQGPGELFF. This chain joins TRBV30 and TRBJ2-2, with D maybe TRBD1 (6 bases). The CDR3 end lies 3 residues beyond the end of the read and is filled in from the germline J gene. Looked up from germline, CDR1 is GTSNPN and CDR2 is SVGIG (reference sequence). The CDR3 is 12 residues long. V dropped 5 bases and J dropped 6 bases, with 10 bases sitting between them.

This clone was observed many times. The DNA ends 3 residues before the CDR3 does, and the rest of the CDR3 is filled in from the germline J gene. The J gene is TRBJ1-1, the V gene TRBV7-9; 8 bases map to TRBD1. Germline V gives CDR1 SEHNR, CDR2 FQNEAQ (reference sequence). The CDR3 sequence is 15 residues long. J gave up 1 base and V 3 bases, and 4 bases lay outside the gene matches. CDR3 amino acids: CASSLMTGANTEAFF. The CDR3 bases that were read are TGTGCCAGCAGCTTGATGACAGGGGCGAACACTGAA.

At least ten counts were recorded for this clone. The read ends 3 residues before the CDR3 terminus; that terminus is restored from the germline J gene. The chain links TRBV20-1 to TRBJ1-5, with D possibly TRBD1 on 5 matching bases. Germline loops: CDR1 DFQATT, CDR2 SNEGSKA (reference sequence). Trimming removed 3 bases at V and 2 bases at J, with 8 bases between. This CDR3 has 13 residues. The CDR3: CSASIRGNQPQHF. Incomplete CDR3 DNA: TGCAGTGCTAGTATCAGGGGCAATCAGCCC.

This clone came up many times. The read terminates 3 residues ahead of where the CDR3 ends, so the germline J gene completes it. The chain couples TRBV10-3 to TRBJ1-6; 7 bases line up with TRBD1. The germline V gene encodes CDR1 ENHRY and CDR2 SYGVKD. The CDR3 sequence is 16 residues long. The J segment lost 9 bases and the V segment lost 4 bases, leaving 12 bases of the junction unmatched. The sequenced part of the CDR3 DNA is TGTGCCATCAGTGTGACCGGGACAGACTCTGCTTCACCC. This codes for CAISVTGTDSASP. The complete CDR3 sequence is CAISVTGTDSASPLHF.

This clone was seen repeatedly, ten times or more. Sequencing ends 3 residues short of the CDR3 end; the germline J gene provides the rest. The chain uses TRBV4-1 and TRBJ2-7; a weak D match, TRBD2 (6 bases). Looked up from germline, CDR1 is MGHRA and CDR2 is YSYEKL. The CDR3 extends over 14 amino acids. V lost 0 bases and J 2 bases, leaving 8 bases between the germline ends. Partial CDR3 DNA: TGCGCCAGCAGCCAAGACGGAGGGGCCTACGAG. It is translated as CASSQDGGAYE. The full CDR3 protein reads CASSQDGGAYEQYF.

This clone was seen repeatedly, ten times or more. The missing CDR3 end, 3 residues past where the read stops, is filled in from the germline J gene. The chain uses TRBV15 and TRBJ1-3, with D perhaps TRBD1 (6 bases). V lost 1 base and J lost 0, with 10 bases in between. This CDR3 contains 16 residues. Germline-derived CDR1 and CDR2 are LNHNV and YYDKDF (reference sequence). This CDR3 is CATSRVQGPSGNTIYF. The part of the CDR3 DNA that was read is TGTGCCACCAGCAGAGTACAGGGCCCCTCTGGAAACACC.

This clone appeared many times. Sequencing ends 3 residues short of the CDR3 end; the germline J gene provides the rest. The gene calls are TRBV20-1 and TRBJ2-7; D ambiguous. V gave up 4 bases and J gave up 0 bases, with 10 bases separating them. This CDR3 spans 13 amino acids. Germline loops: CDR1 DFQATT, CDR2 SNEGSKA (reference sequence). CDR3 residues: CSANDKSSYEQYF. The DNA read from the CDR3 is TGCAGTGCTAACGACAAGAGCTCCTACGAG.

Many counts were recorded for this clone. Read coverage stops 3 residues before the CDR3 terminus; the germline J gene supplies the remainder. The V call is TRBV18, the J call TRBJ1-4, with 10 bases that match TRBD1. J was trimmed by 10 bases and V by 3 bases; bases with no gene match: 5. Germline CDR1 KGHSH, CDR2 LQKENI. The CDR3 totals 14 residues. The CDR3 reads CASSPGTGARKLFF. The sequenced CDR3 bases are TGTGCCAGCTCACCTGGGACAGGGGCGCGAAAA. The full variable domain, rest sourced from reference TRBV18 and TRBJ1-4, is NAGVMQNPRHLVRRRGQEARLRCSPMKGHSHVYWYRQLPEEGLKFMVYLQKENIIDESGMPKERFSAEFPKEGPSILRIQQVVRGDSAAYFCASSPGTGARKLFFGSGTQLSVL.

This clone occurred many times. Read sequence stops 3 residues before the CDR3 end, and the germline J gene provides the missing end. This rearrangement joins TRBV10-2 to TRBJ1-2; no clear D gene. The CDR3 is made up of 12 amino acids. Germline V lookup: CDR1 WSHSY, CDR2 SAAADI. The CDR3 reads CASSESRGSYTF. CDR3 DNA, as far as it was read: TGCGCCAGCAGTGAGTCCAGAGGTAGC.

At least ten counts were recorded for this clone. The read ends 3 residues before the CDR3 terminus; that terminus is restored from the germline J gene. The rearrangement joins TRBV7-9 to TRBJ2-7; 7 bases align to TRBD1. The CDR3 length is 14 residues. The germline V gene encodes CDR1 SEHNR and CDR2 FQNEAQ (reference sequence). The V and J ends lost 5 bases and 2 bases, in that order; junction bases with no gene match: 6. The covered CDR3 bases are TGTGCCAGCAGCACCCGGGACAGTACCTACGAG. Amino acids: CASSTRDSTYE. The full CDR3 protein is CASSTRDSTYEQYF.

In this sample, this clone turned up many times. Read coverage stops 3 residues before the CDR3 terminus; the germline J gene supplies the remainder. The chain has TRBV20-1 and TRBJ1-3; D may be TRBD1 (5 bases). The ends were cut back, 3 bases at V and 0 bases at J, with 9 bases in the middle. The CDR3 is 14 amino acids. Germline assignment: CDR1 DFQATT and CDR2 SNEGSKA (reference sequence). The CDR3: CSASTGLSGNTIYF. The sequenced CDR3 bases are TGCAGTGCTAGTACAGGTCTCTCTGGAAACACC.

This clone came up many times. Read coverage stops 3 residues before the CDR3 terminus; the germline J gene supplies the remainder. The chain joins TRBV14 to TRBJ2-7; TRBD2 might be the D (6 bases). The germline CDR1 and CDR2 sequences are SGHDN and FVKESK. CDR3 size: 14 residues. The V end lost 5 bases, the J end lost 5 bases, and 16 bases lay between the germline ends. The CDR3 protein is CASSTPGLTDEQYF. The sequenced part of the CDR3 DNA is TGTGCCAGCAGCACCCCGGGACTGACAGACGAG.

This clone was found many times. The observed sequence ends 3 residues before the CDR3 terminus, with the missing tail filled in from the germline J gene. The chain uses TRBV29-1 and TRBJ2-4; 9 bases are a match to TRBD2. V was clipped by 5 bases and J by 0 bases; unmatched bases: 8. The germline CDR1 and CDR2 sequences are SQVTM and ANQGSEA. The CDR3 spans 16 residues. The CDR3 bases that were read are TGCAGCGTTAGAGCGGGAGGAACCCTAGCCAAAAACATT. Amino acids: CSVRAGGTLAKNI. The full CDR3 reads CSVRAGGTLAKNIQYF.

This clone was seen many times. Read coverage stops 3 residues before the CDR3 terminus; the germline J gene supplies the remainder. The chain employs TRBV5-5 and TRBJ2-4; D is perhaps TRBD1 (5 bases). V was clipped by 0 bases and J by 9 bases, with 13 bases between them. The CDR3 length is 14 residues. Germline V gene data show CDR1 as SGHKS and CDR2 as YYEKEE (reference sequence). Incomplete CDR3 DNA: TGTGCCAGCAGCTTGGGGTCAGGGATGGTCATT. Its translation is CASSLGSGMVI. The full CDR3 protein is CASSLGSGMVIQYF. Full variable domain (rest looked up from reference TRBV5-5 and TRBJ2-4): DAGVTQSPTHLIKTRGQQVTLRCSPISGHKSVSWYQQVLGQGPQFIFQYYEKEERGRGNFPDRFSARQFPNYSSELNVNALLLGDSALYLCASSLGSGMVIQYFGAGTRLSVL.

This clone has at least ten counts. Read sequence stops 3 residues before the CDR3 end, and the germline J gene provides the missing end. The chain joins TRBV7-2 to TRBJ2-7; 8 positions match TRBD2. Germline V gene data show CDR1 as SGHTA and CDR2 as FQGNSA. Losses at the gene ends were 3 bases for V and 6 bases for J; bases not matched to a gene: 7. The length of the CDR3 is 14 residues. CDR3 protein: CASSFSGKVGEQYF. Partial CDR3 DNA: TGTGCCAGCAGCTTTAGCGGGAAGGTGGGCGAG.

The sample holds many counts of this clone. The read finishes 3 residues shy of the CDR3 end, and the germline J gene is used to complete it. This chain joins TRBV28 and TRBJ1-2; the match to TRBD1 covers 10 bases. Germline CDR1 and CDR2: MDHEN and SYDVKM. CDR3 length: 15 amino acids. V gave up 5 bases and J gave up 6 bases; unmatched junction bases: 9. The part of the CDR3 DNA that was read is TGTGCCAGCAGTACTATAGGACAGGGGGAAAATGGC. This gives the protein CASSTIGQGENG. The full CDR3 sequence reads CASSTIGQGENGYTF.

This clone was counted many times. The read finishes 3 residues shy of the CDR3 end, and the germline J gene is used to complete it. The rearrangement links TRBV5-1 to TRBJ2-7, with unresolved D. In germline, CDR1 is SGHRS, CDR2 YFSETQ. Trimming pared 0 bases from V and 5 bases from J, leaving 15 bases between. CDR3 length equals 15 residues. The DNA read from the CDR3 is TGCGCCAGCAGCTTGGTTGACTTCTCCGGCCACGAG. It yields the protein CASSLVDFSGHE. The whole CDR3 is CASSLVDFSGHEQYF.